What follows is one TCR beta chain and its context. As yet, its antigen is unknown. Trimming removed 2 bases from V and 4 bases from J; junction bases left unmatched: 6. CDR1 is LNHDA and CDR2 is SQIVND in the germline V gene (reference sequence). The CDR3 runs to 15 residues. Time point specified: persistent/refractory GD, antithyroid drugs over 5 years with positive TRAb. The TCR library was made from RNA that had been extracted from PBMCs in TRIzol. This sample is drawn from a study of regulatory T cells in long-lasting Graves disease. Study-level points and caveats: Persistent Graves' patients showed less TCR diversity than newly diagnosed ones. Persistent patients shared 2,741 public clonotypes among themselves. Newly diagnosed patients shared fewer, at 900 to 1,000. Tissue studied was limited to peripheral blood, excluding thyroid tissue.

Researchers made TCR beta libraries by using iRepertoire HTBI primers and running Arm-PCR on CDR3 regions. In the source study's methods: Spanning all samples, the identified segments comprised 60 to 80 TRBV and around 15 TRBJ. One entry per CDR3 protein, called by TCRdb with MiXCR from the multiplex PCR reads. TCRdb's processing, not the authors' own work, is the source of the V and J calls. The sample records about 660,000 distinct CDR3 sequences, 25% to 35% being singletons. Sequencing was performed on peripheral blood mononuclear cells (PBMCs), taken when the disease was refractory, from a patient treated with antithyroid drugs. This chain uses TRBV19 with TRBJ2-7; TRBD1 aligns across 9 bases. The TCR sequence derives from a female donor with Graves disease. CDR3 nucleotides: TGTGCCAGTAGTATACCGGGACAGGGCCTATACGAGCAGTACTTC. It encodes CASSIPGQGLYEQYF.